This T cell receptor (beta chain) originates from a study of shared clonotypes between healthy human individuals. The CDR3 covers 14 residues. In germline, CDR1 is KGHSH, CDR2 LQKENI. The germline V and J ends were trimmed by 2 bases and 1 base, with 6 bases remaining between them. CD45RA-negative memory and CD45RA+ naive subsets were split from the CD4+ cells. The table came from immunoSEQ multiplex PCR; TCRdb's copy has only in-frame clones and leaves some out. Of about 2.5 million clones in the sample, about nine tenths were seen once. The V gene is TRBV18, the J gene TRBJ1-3, with no clear D. This receptor was taken from a man aged 18 to 29 in good health. Some clones in this sample may be carry-over from other donors' samples. The sample comprised naive CD4+ T cells from PBMCs. Subset meaning: CD45RA+ positively selected. CDR3 DNA sequence: TGTGCCAGCTCACCATCCCTATCTGGAAACACCATATATTTT. Encoded protein: CASSPSLSGNTIYF.